The 12 T cell receptor beta chains listed next were all sequenced from one sample in a study of Graves' ophthalmopathy and Graves' hyperthyroidism. RNA transcripts were the source from which TCR beta CDR3 regions were amplified. RT-PCR was first run with HTBI primers, then multiplex PCR in a second round. Each CDR3 protein gets one entry after TCRdb re-called the multiplex PCR reads with MiXCR. Among about 480,000 distinct CDR3 sequences listed, about an eighth were seen once. Sequenced: blood. These receptors originate from a woman aged 25 to 39 with Graves' ophthalmopathy.

This clonotype was recorded many times. V gene TRBV7-2 combines with J gene TRBJ2-4; TRBD2 matches 7 bases. Germline V lookup: CDR1 SGHTA, CDR2 FQGNSA. This CDR3 comprises 13 residues. The junction had 4 bases not matched to a gene; V was cut back by 5 bases and J by 6 bases. Here the CDR3 reads CASSPGRGNIQYF. The CDR3 coding sequence is TGTGCCAGCAGCCCAGGGAGGGGAAACATTCAGTACTTC.

The sample holds many counts of this clonotype. V and J are TRBV29-1 and TRBJ2-5, with D possibly matching TRBD2 (6 bases). Trimming took off 4 bases at V and 4 bases at J, with 10 bases between the two ends. The germline CDR1 and CDR2 sequences are SQVTM and ANQGSEA. This CDR3 spans 12 amino acids. The CDR3, as DNA: TGCAGCGTTGGGGGGGATCGAGAGACCCAGTACTTC. Its protein is CSVGGDRETQYF.

This clonotype was seen at least ten times. The rearrangement joins TRBV6-5 to TRBJ2-5; possible D gene TRBD2, 5 bases. The V end was cut by 0 bases, the J end by 5 bases, with 7 bases between. There are 13 residues in the CDR3. Germline V CDR1 and CDR2: MNHEY, SVGAGI. This chain's CDR3 is CASSYSRGETQYF. CDR3 coding DNA: TGTGCCAGCAGTTACTCGAGAGGGGAGACCCAGTACTTC.

This clonotype was picked up one time. This sequence joins TRBV11-3 and TRBJ2-7; D call uncertain. The CDR3 sequence is 12 residues long. V lost 5 bases and J lost 6, with 11 bases in between. Germline CDR1 is SGHNT and CDR2 is YENEEA. The DNA of the CDR3 is TGTGCCAGCAGCAGAGCCGGGTCCGAGCAGTACTTC. Protein sequence: CASSRAGSEQYF.

A few counts support this clonotype. The chain links TRBV6-5 to TRBJ2-4; D possibly corresponds to TRBD2 (6 bases). The CDR3 has 15 residues. With 2 bases removed from V and 2 bases from J, the gap between germline ends came to 10 bases. Germline assignment: CDR1 MNHEY and CDR2 SVGAGI. The CDR3: CASSYGGFSKNIQYF. The DNA for the CDR3 is TGTGCCAGCAGTTACGGGGGGTTTTCCAAAAACATTCAGTACTTC.

Many counts were recorded for this clonotype. This chain joins TRBV11-2 and TRBJ2-7; TRBD2 agrees at 12 bases. Trimming removed 4 bases from V and 1 base from J; junction bases left unmatched: 8. CDR3 length: 17 amino acids. The germline gives CDR1 SGHAT, CDR2 FQNNGV. The CDR3 nucleotides are TGTGCCAGCAGCTCTTTAAGGACTAGCGGGACATCCTACGAGCAGTACTTC. It encodes CASSSLRTSGTSYEQYF. Based on the CDR3 plus reference TRBV11-2 and TRBJ2-7, the full variable domain is EAGVAQSPRYKIIEKRQSVAFWCNPISGHATLYWYQQILGQGPKLLIQFQNNGVVDDSQLPKDRFSAERLKGVDSTLKIQPAKLEDSAVYLCASSSLRTSGTSYEQYFGPGTRLTVT.

The genes are TRBV11-2 and TRBJ2-5, with 8 bases aligning to TRBD2. The CDR3 covers 17 residues. In germline, CDR1 is SGHAT, CDR2 FQNNGV. The ends lost 2 bases at V and 1 base at J; junction bases unmatched: 9. CDR3 sequence (DNA): TGTGCCAGCAGCTTAATCGGGCTAGCGGGTCCCCAAGAGACCCAGTACTTC. It specifies CASSLIGLAGPQETQYF.

This clonotype was detected ten times or more. This chain uses TRBV12-5 with TRBJ1-3; the D is unclear. The V and J ends lost 9 bases and 9 bases respectively, with 12 bases between them. The length of the CDR3 is 11 residues. CDR1 is LGHNT, CDR2 FRNRAP, per germline. In nucleotides, the CDR3 is TGTGCTAGCGAAACACTTGGCACCATATATTTT. It encodes CASETLGTIYF.

This clonotype was observed at least ten times. The chain combines TRBV12-3 or TRBV12-4 with TRBJ2-7; D is unresolved. The CDR3 has 14 residues. Trimming shortened V by 3 bases and J by 1 base, and 10 bases separated the two germline ends. The CDR3 bases are TGTGCCAGCAGTTTGAATGGGAAGTCCTACGAGCAGTACTTC. This translates into CASSLNGKSYEQYF.

This clonotype was recorded at least ten times. V usage is TRBV28 and J usage is TRBJ2-5, with D possibly being TRBD1 (5 bases). V lost 6 bases to trimming and J lost 2 bases, with 16 bases between them. CDR1 is MDHEN, CDR2 SYDVKM, per germline. The length of the CDR3 is 15 residues. CDR3 in DNA: TGTGCCAGCAGCCATGGACACCCCGTTCAAGAGACCCAGTACTTC. The encoded protein is CASSHGHPVQETQYF.

The V gene is TRBV28, the J gene TRBJ2-7, with TRBD1 identical over 10 bases. The CDR3 runs to 13 residues. After removal of 6 bases from V and 6 bases from J, the junction contained 5 bases not matched to a gene. The germline CDR1 and CDR2 sequences are MDHEN and SYDVKM. The CDR3 is CASRTGGFREQYF. CDR3 sequence (DNA): TGTGCCAGCAGGACAGGGGGCTTCCGCGAGCAGTACTTC.

This clonotype showed up just a few times. The V gene is TRBV9, the J gene TRBJ2-5, with TRBD1 as a possible D gene (5 bases). The V end lost 5 bases, the J end lost 4 bases, and 18 bases lay between the germline ends. The CDR3 is 15 amino acids. Germline V gives CDR1 SGDLS, CDR2 YYNGEE. CDR3 protein: CASSRGQLDPETQYF. In DNA, the CDR3 is TGTGCCAGCAGTAGGGGCCAATTAGACCCAGAGACCCAGTACTTC.